These T cell receptor beta chains were read from a single sample in a study of shared clonotypes between healthy human individuals. Only in-frame clones appear in the TCRdb table, and some are missing; sequencing was by immunoSEQ multiplex PCR. The table lists about a million clones, approximately 80% of them singletons. Sequenced sample: memory CD4+ T cells from PBMCs. These receptor sequences come from a man younger than 30 in good health. Some clones in this sample may be carry-over from other donors' samples. The CDR3 runs from the conserved cysteine through the conserved F or W. Fields, in order: D gene, V gene, J gene, clone size, CDR3 protein, CDR3 DNA. D genes are given only for firm matches. Size values are once, few and many counts, or a class for expanded clones, and some rows have none.

.	TRBV13	TRBJ1-1	.	CASSHPRGEAFF	TGTGCCAGCAGCCACCCGAGGGGTGAAGCTTTCTTT
.	TRBV5-4	TRBJ1-1	.	CASSLGGGTEAFF	TGTGCCAGCAGCTTGGGGGGAGGGACTGAAGCTTTCTTT
.	TRBV7-3	TRBJ1-2	.	CASSLEGRGSNYGYTF	TGTGCCAGCAGCTTAGAAGGACGGGGCTCTAACTATGGCTACACCTTC
.	TRBV5-1	TRBJ2-5	.	CASRRSPLETQYF	TGCGCCAGCAGACGTTCCCCCTTAGAGACCCAGTACTTC
TRBD1	TRBV7-3	TRBJ1-2	.	CASSLRLRDRDGYTF	TGTGCCAGCAGCTTAAGACTGAGGGACAGAGATGGCTACACCTTC
.	TRBV6-6	TRBJ1-6	few	CASSYTQATPLHF	TGTGCCAGCAGTTACACCCAGGCGACACCCCTCCACTTT
.	TRBV20-1	TRBJ1-1	.	CSLVRSTEAFF	TGCAGTCTAGTAAGGAGCACTGAAGCTTTCTTT
.	TRBV4-1	TRBJ1-3	.	CASSQKPWAESSGNTIYF	TGCGCCAGCAGCCAAAAACCCTGGGCAGAGAGCTCTGGAAACACCATATATTTT
.	TRBV6-5	TRBJ1-3	.	CATYGPGNTIYF	TGTGCCACCTACGGGCCTGGAAACACCATATATTTT
TRBD1	TRBV19	TRBJ2-2	.	CASGKGQGWTGELFF	TGTGCCAGTGGGAAGGGACAGGGGTGGACCGGGGAGCTGTTTTTT
TRBD2	TRBV11-2	TRBJ2-3	.	CASSSGTSGSADTQYF	TGTGCCAGCAGCTCCGGGACTAGCGGGAGTGCAGATACGCAGTATTTT
TRBD1	TRBV5-1	TRBJ1-2	.	CASSLTQTGSYGYTF	TGCGCCAGCAGCTTGACTCAGACAGGGAGCTATGGCTACACCTTC
.	TRBV2	TRBJ1-3	.	CASSEGGNTIYF	TGTGCCAGCAGTGAAGGTGGAAACACCATATATTTT
.	TRBV6-1	TRBJ2-1	.	CASSDLNSYNEQFF	TGTGCCAGCAGTGACCTGAACAGTTACAATGAGCAGTTCTTC
.	TRBV6-5	TRBJ2-2	.	CASSYEGGGELFF	TGTGCCAGCAGTTACGAAGGCGGGGGGGAGCTGTTTTTT
TRBD1	TRBV19	TRBJ1-2	few	CASSAAGQGAYGYTF	TGTGCCAGTAGTGCCGCCGGACAGGGGGCCTATGGCTACACCTTC
TRBD2	TRBV5-4	TRBJ2-7	few	CASSSGLVAGYEQYF	TGTGCCAGCAGCTCGGGACTAGTGGCAGGCTACGAGCAGTACTTC
TRBD2	TRBV7-9	TRBJ2-1	.	CASSGSGSSSEQFF	TGTGCCAGCAGCGGAAGCGGGAGTTCGAGTGAGCAGTTCTTC
.	TRBV7-3	TRBJ2-1	.	CASSFAGHNEQFF	TGTGCCAGCAGCTTTGCCGGGCACAATGAGCAGTTCTTC
.	TRBV28	TRBJ2-7	.	CASSAGRPYEQYF	TGTGCCAGCAGTGCGGGACGGCCCTACGAGCAGTACTTC
.	TRBV28	TRBJ2-3	few	CASSFIASSTDTQYF	TGTGCCAGCAGTTTCATCGCTTCTAGCACAGATACGCAGTATTTT
.	TRBV11-2	TRBJ1-5	.	CASSLVSGSNQPQHF	TGTGCCAGCAGCTTAGTCTCCGGTAGCAATCAGCCCCAGCATTTT
.	TRBV28	TRBJ1-5	.	CASSLDARGGNQPQHF	TGTGCCAGCAGTTTAGACGCCCGAGGGGGCAATCAGCCCCAGCATTTT
.	TRBV2	TRBJ2-2	.	CASTLEGAGELFF	TGTGCCAGCACCCTCGAGGGGGCCGGGGAGCTGTTTTTT
TRBD1	TRBV28	TRBJ2-7	.	CASRTGTPYEQYF	TGTGCCAGCAGGACAGGGACCCCCTACGAGCAGTACTTC
TRBD2	TRBV7-2	TRBJ2-7	.	CASSSTSGSGEQYF	TGTGCCAGCAGCTCGACTAGCGGGAGCGGGGAGCAGTACTTC